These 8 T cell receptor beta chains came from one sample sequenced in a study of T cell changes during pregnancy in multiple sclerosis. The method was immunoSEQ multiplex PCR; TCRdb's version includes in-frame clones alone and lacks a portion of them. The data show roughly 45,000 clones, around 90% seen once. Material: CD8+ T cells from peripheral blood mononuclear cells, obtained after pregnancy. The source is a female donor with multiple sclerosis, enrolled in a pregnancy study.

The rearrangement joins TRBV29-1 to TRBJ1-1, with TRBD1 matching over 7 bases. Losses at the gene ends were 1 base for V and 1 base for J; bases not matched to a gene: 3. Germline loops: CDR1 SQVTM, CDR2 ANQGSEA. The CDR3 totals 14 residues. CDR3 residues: CSVEVGQANTEAFF. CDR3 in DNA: TGCAGCGTTGAAGTCGGACAGGCGAACACTGAAGCTTTCTTT.

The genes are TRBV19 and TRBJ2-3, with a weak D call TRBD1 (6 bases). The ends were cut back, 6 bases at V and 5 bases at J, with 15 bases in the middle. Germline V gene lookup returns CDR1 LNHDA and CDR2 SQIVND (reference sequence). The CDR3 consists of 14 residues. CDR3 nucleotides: TGTGCCAGTAGCCACCGACAGGCCCAAGATACGCAGTATTTT. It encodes CASSHRQAQDTQYF.

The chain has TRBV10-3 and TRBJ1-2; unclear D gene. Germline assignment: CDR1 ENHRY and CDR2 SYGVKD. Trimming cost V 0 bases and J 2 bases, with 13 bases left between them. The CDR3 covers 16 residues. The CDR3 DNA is TGTGCCATCAGTGAGTCGGTTTCGGGCGGGAACTATGGCTACACCTTC. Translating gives CAISESVSGGNYGYTF.

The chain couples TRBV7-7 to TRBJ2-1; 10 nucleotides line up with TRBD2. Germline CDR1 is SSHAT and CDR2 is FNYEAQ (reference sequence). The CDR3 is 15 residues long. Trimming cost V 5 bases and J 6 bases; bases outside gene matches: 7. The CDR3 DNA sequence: TGTGCCAGCAGCAACCTAGCGGGAGTTCGCAATGAGCAGTTCTTC. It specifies CASSNLAGVRNEQFF.

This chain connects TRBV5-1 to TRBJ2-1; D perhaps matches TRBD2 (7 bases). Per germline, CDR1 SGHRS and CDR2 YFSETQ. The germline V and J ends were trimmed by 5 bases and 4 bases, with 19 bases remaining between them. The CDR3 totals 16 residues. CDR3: CASSHLEGGQYNEQFF. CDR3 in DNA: TGCGCCAGCAGTCATCTGGAGGGGGGGCAGTACAATGAGCAGTTCTTC.

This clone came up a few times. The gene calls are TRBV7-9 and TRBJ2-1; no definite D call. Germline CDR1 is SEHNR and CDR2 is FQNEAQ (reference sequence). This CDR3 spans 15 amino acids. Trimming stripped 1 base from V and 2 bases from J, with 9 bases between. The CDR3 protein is CASSLEVYAYNEQFF. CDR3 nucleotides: TGTGCCAGCAGCTTAGAAGTCTATGCCTACAATGAGCAGTTCTTC.

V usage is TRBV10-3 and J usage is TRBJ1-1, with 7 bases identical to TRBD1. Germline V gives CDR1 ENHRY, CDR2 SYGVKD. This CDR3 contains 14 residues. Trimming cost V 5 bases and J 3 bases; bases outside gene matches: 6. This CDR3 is CAISSLDRHTEAFF. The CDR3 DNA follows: TGTGCCATCAGTAGCCTGGACAGGCACACTGAAGCTTTCTTT.

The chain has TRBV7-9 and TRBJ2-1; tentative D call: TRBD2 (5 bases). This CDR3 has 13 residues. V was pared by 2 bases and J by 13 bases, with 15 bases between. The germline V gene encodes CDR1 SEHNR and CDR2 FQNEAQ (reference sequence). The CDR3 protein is CASSLRSKGGQFF. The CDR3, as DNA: TGTGCCAGCAGCTTAAGGTCGAAAGGAGGTCAGTTCTTC.